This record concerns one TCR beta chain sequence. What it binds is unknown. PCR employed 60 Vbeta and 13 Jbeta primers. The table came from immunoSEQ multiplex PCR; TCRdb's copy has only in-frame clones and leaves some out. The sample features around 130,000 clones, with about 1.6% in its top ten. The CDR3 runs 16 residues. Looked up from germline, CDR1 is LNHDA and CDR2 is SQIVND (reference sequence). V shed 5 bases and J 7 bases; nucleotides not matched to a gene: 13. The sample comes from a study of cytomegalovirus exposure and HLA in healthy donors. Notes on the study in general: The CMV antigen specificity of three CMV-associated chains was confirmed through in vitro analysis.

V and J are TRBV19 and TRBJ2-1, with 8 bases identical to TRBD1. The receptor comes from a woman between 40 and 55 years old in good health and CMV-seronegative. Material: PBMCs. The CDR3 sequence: CASSSRTGQGSNEQFF. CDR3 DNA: TGTGCCAGTAGTTCACGGACAGGGCAAGGTAGTAATGAGCAGTTCTTC.